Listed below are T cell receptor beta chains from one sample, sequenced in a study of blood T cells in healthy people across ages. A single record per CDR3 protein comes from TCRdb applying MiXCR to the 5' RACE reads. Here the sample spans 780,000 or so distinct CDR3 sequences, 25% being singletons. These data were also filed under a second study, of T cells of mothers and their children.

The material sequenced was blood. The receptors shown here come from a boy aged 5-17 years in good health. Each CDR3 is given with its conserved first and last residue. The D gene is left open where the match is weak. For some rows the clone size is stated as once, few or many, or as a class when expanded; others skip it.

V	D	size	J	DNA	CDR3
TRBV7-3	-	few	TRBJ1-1	TGTGCCAGCAGTGGTCGGACGGACACTGAAGCTTTCTTT	CASSGRTDTEAFF
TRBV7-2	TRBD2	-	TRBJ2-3	TGTGCCAGCTGTAGGCTACGGGGCGTCGCGGGAGGGCCCGTAACAGATACGCAGTATTTT	CASCRLRGVAGGPVTDTQYF
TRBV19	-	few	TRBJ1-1	TGTGCCAGTAGTATTTGGGGGAACACTGAAGCTTTCTTT	CASSIWGNTEAFF
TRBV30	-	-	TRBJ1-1	TGTGCCTGGAGTGATATGGGCACTGAAGCTTTCTTT	CAWSDMGTEAFF
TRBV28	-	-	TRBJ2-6	TGTGCCAGCAGTTCGAGAACATGGACTGGGGCCAACGTCCTGACTTTC	CASSSRTWTGANVLTF
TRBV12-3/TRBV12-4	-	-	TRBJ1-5	TGTGCCAGCAGTGGCAGCTCTAGCAATCAGCCCCAGCATTTT	CASSGSSSNQPQHF
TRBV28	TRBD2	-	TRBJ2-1	TGTGCCAGCAGTTTTAGGCTAGCGGCCAATGAGCAGTTCTTC	CASSFRLAANEQFF
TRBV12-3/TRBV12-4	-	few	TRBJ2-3	TGTGCCAGCAGTTTATTTGGCGTTAAAGATACGCAGTATTTT	CASSLFGVKDTQYF
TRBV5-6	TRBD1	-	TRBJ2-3	TGTGCCAGCAGCCCGGACAGGGCAGGCACAGATACGCAGTATTTT	CASSPDRAGTDTQYF
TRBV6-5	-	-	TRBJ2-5	TGTGCCAGCGGCTACAGCCAAGAGACCCAGTACTTC	CASGYSQETQYF
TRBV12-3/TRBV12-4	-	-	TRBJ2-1	TGTGCCAGCAGGGACGTGAACACCAACAATGAGCAGTTCTTC	CASRDVNTNNEQFF
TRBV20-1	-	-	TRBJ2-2	TGCAGTGCTAGAGATCAGAACAGGGGGGGAACCGGGGAGCTGTTTTTT	CSARDQNRGGTGELFF
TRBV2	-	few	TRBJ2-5	TGTGCCAGCAGCTTAGGCGGGACCCCGGGAGAGACCCAGTACTTC	CASSLGGTPGETQYF
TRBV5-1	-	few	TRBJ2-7	TGCGCCAGCAGCTTGGGGCCAGGGAGTCACTACGAGCAGTACTTC	CASSLGPGSHYEQYF
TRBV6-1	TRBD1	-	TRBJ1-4	TGTGCCAGCAGCGACAGGGGATATAGGACTAATGAAAAACTGTTTTTT	CASSDRGYRTNEKLFF
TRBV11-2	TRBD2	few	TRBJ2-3	TGTGCCAGCAGCTCGGGACTAGCGGGAGATCCAGATACGCAGTATTTT	CASSSGLAGDPDTQYF
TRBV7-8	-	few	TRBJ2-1	TGTACCAGCAGCCCCCTATTCAACGAGCAGTTCTTC	CTSSPLFNEQFF
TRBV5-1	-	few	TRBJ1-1	TGCGCCAGCAGCGGGGGGCCGGGCCAAGCCCCTGAAGCTTTCTTT	CASSGGPGQAPEAFF
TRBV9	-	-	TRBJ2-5	TGTGCCAGCAGCGCAGGACGTTTAGTTTTAGGAGAGACCCAGTACTTC	CASSAGRLVLGETQYF
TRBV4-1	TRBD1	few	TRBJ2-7	TGCGCCAGCAGCCAAGAGGTTTGGACAGGGGTGAACTACGAGCAGTACTTC	CASSQEVWTGVNYEQYF
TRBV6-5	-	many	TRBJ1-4	TGTGCCAGCAGTTGGACAGCAACTAATGAAAAACTGTTTTTT	CASSWTATNEKLFF
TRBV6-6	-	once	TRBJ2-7	TGTGCCAGCAGTAGGGACCTTAACTCCTACGAGCAGTACTTC	CASSRDLNSYEQYF
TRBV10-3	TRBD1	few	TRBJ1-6	TGTGCCATCAGCCCCGGGACAGGGGGGTCACCCCTCCACTTT	CAISPGTGGSPLHF
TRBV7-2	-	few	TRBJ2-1	TGTGCCAGCAGCTTAGCAGGACCTTCCTACAATGAGCAGTTCTTC	CASSLAGPSYNEQFF
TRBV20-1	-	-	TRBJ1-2	TGCAGTGCTAATAAGGGAAACTATGGCTACACCTTC	CSANKGNYGYTF
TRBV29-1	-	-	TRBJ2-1	TGCAGCGTGCTCACTGACGCGGCTACCTACAATGAGCAGTTCTTC	CSVLTDAATYNEQFF
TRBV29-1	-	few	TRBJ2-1	TGCAGCGTTGAATCACGGGAACCTGAGCAGTTCTTC	CSVESREPEQFF
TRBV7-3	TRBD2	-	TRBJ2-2	TGTGCCAGCAGCTTCGCTAGCGGGGCTATCGGGGAGCTGTTTTTT	CASSFASGAIGELFF
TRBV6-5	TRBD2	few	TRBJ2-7	TGTGCCAGCAGTTCGACATACGGACTAGCGGGGGGCCCAGACACCAACGAGCAGTACTTC	CASSSTYGLAGGPDTNEQYF
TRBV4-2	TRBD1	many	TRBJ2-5	TGTGCCAGCAGCCAAGATATTGCAGGGGGCCAAGAGACCCAGTACTTC	CASSQDIAGGQETQYF
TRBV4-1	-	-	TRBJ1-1	TGCGCCACCTCCCTGGGGATGAACACTGAAGCTTTCTTT	CATSLGMNTEAFF
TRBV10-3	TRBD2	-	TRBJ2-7	TGTGCCATCAGTGATGCGGGACTAGTCTATTCCGAGCAGTACTTC	CAISDAGLVYSEQYF
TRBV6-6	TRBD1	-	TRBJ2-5	TGTGCCAGCAGGAGACGGACAGGGCTAGAGACCCAGTACTTC	CASRRRTGLETQYF
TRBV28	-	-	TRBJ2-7	TGTGCCAGCTCACTAGACGTGCCCTACGAGCAGTACTTC	CASSLDVPYEQYF
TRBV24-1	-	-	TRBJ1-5	TGTGCCACCAGTGATTTTGGGGGCCAGCCCCAGCATTTT	CATSDFGGQPQHF
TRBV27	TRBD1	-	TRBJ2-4	TGTGCCAGCAGTCCGCGGGACAGGGGGCCCAAAAACATTCAGTACTTC	CASSPRDRGPKNIQYF
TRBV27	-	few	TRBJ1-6	TGTGCCAGCGGGGACTTTGGGACATACAGTTCACCCCTCCACTTT	CASGDFGTYSSPLHF
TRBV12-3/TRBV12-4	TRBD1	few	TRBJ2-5	TGTGCCAGCAGTCAAAACCGACAGGGCCAAGAGACCCAGTACTTC	CASSQNRQGQETQYF